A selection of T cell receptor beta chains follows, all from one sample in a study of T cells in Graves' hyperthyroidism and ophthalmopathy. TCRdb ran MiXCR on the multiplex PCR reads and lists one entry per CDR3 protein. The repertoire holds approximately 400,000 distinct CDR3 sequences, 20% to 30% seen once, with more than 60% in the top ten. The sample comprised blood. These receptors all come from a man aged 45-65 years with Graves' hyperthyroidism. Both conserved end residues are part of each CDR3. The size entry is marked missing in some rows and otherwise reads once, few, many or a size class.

CDR3aa: CASTGLTYEQYF
v_gene: TRBV5-1
j_gene: TRBJ2-7
abundance: -

CDR3aa: CASREPGVSGNEQFF
v_gene: TRBV2
j_gene: TRBJ2-1
abundance: -

CDR3aa: CASSPEGGNTEAFF
v_gene: TRBV3-1
j_gene: TRBJ1-1
abundance: -

CDR3aa: CASRSGKYNEQFF
v_gene: TRBV6-2/TRBV6-3
j_gene: TRBJ2-1
abundance: -

CDR3aa: CASGLVLQGRNEQFF
v_gene: TRBV12-5
j_gene: TRBJ2-1
abundance: few

CDR3aa: CSVTDVGTEAFF
v_gene: TRBV29-1
j_gene: TRBJ1-1
abundance: many

CDR3aa: CASSEVGVQPQHF
v_gene: TRBV2
j_gene: TRBJ1-5
abundance: few

CDR3aa: CASSLNPNEQFF
v_gene: TRBV12-3/TRBV12-4
j_gene: TRBJ2-1
abundance: many

CDR3aa: CASSFSGPIRTEAFF
v_gene: TRBV11-2
j_gene: TRBJ1-1
abundance: -

CDR3aa: CSVGRQGYEQYF
v_gene: TRBV29-1
j_gene: TRBJ2-7
abundance: -

CDR3aa: CASSLVARFYEQYF
v_gene: TRBV5-6
j_gene: TRBJ2-7
abundance: -

CDR3aa: CASSPRAGYEQYF
v_gene: TRBV19
j_gene: TRBJ2-7
abundance: few

CDR3aa: CASKKPAGGTGELFF
v_gene: TRBV19
j_gene: TRBJ2-2
abundance: -

CDR3aa: CASSEASGVFFSYEQYF
v_gene: TRBV2
j_gene: TRBJ2-7
abundance: many

CDR3aa: CASSMAGGTTDPQYF
v_gene: TRBV7-9
j_gene: TRBJ2-3
abundance: -

CDR3aa: CASSLQETQYF
v_gene: TRBV12-3/TRBV12-4
j_gene: TRBJ2-5
abundance: many

CDR3aa: CASSLIQGWDEQYF
v_gene: TRBV28
j_gene: TRBJ2-7
abundance: -

CDR3aa: CSVKAGGPGETQYF
v_gene: TRBV29-1
j_gene: TRBJ2-5
abundance: -

CDR3aa: CASSLASEGRSYEQYF
v_gene: TRBV7-2
j_gene: TRBJ2-7
abundance: few

CDR3aa: CSARVTGAKNIQYF
v_gene: TRBV20-1
j_gene: TRBJ2-4
abundance: -

CDR3aa: CARSRSRGAYGCTF
v_gene: TRBV3-1
j_gene: TRBJ1-2
abundance: -

CDR3aa: CASSYVSGANVLTF
v_gene: TRBV6-2/TRBV6-3
j_gene: TRBJ2-6
abundance: -

CDR3aa: CASSLGFPGSYEQYF
v_gene: TRBV5-1
j_gene: TRBJ2-7
abundance: many

CDR3aa: CASSPNHSSGQETQYF
v_gene: TRBV11-2
j_gene: TRBJ2-5
abundance: -

CDR3aa: CASSPSRTVNTEAFF
v_gene: TRBV7-8
j_gene: TRBJ1-1
abundance: many

CDR3aa: CASSPFAGGTGNTEAFF
v_gene: TRBV7-2
j_gene: TRBJ1-1
abundance: -

CDR3aa: CASSGLLAGAREQYF
v_gene: TRBV6-1
j_gene: TRBJ2-7
abundance: -